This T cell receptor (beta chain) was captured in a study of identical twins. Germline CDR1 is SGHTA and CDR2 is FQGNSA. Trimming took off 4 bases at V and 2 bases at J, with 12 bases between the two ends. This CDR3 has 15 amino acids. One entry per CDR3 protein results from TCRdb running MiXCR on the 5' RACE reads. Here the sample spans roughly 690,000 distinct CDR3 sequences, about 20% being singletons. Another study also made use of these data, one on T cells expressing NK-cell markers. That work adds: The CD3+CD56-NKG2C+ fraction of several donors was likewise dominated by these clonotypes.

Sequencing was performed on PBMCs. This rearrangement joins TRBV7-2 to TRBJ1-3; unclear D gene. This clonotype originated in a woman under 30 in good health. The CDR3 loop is CASSSSAPPGNTIYF. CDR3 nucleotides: TGTGCCAGCAGCTCCTCGGCTCCTCCTGGAAACACCATATATTTT.